This entry features one T cell receptor beta chain sequence. The data were taken from a study of blood T cell repertoires in COVID-19. Across the whole study: The cDNA or gDNA used as material had been derived from T cells, B-cell-depleted T cells, or PBMCs.

As processed by the authors: Amplified reference gene primers provided the basis for estimating nucleated cell counts. Profiling relied on immunoSEQ multiplex PCR, and the TCRdb table lists in-frame clones only, not all of them. V, J and clone size were drawn from that table, and D and trimming were deduced from the DNA. The sample carries 150,000 to 200,000 clones, roughly nine tenths recorded once. Recruitment covered about two dozen US areas and drew participants whose ages spanned about 18 to 100 years. Participant-given clinical history determined each cohort assignment. This CDR3 region has 16 residues. V shed 1 base and J 9 bases; nucleotides not matched to a gene: 8. Germline V gene data show CDR1 as LGHDT and CDR2 as YNNKEL (reference sequence).

This clonotype originated in a woman in her 40s with acute COVID-19. The sample was PBMCs or T cells enriched from blood (not recorded which). The chain joins TRBV3-1 (or the pseudogene TRBV3-2) to TRBJ1-6; 8 nucleotides align to TRBD1. CDR3 sequence (DNA): TGTGCCAGCAGCCAAGTTTTCGGACAGGGAGGTTCACCCCTCCACTTT. Residues: CASSQVFGQGGSPLHF.